This T cell receptor (beta chain) was obtained from a study of blood T cell repertoires in COVID-19. The ends were cut back, 2 bases at V and 7 bases at J, with 5 bases in the middle. This CDR3 has 11 residues. Original processing notes: Using reference gene primer amplification, nucleated cell counts were estimated. Assay used: immunoSEQ multiplex PCR; TCRdb lists only in-frame clones, some missing. D and trimming come from the DNA, and the V and J calls and clone size come from that table. The data hold roughly 120,000 clones, with about 80% observed a single time. The chain uses TRBV12-3 or TRBV12-4 and TRBJ1-1; no clear D. The sequencing sample was made of peripheral blood. The receptor's source is a man in his 70s with active or convalescent COVID-19. CDR3 amino acids: CASSLSGEAFF. The CDR3, as DNA: TGTGCCAGCAGTTTATCAGGTGAAGCTTTCTTT.